The clone carrying this TCR beta chain has just a few counts. The target antigen is unknown. TCRdb re-called the reads with MiXCR, one entry per CDR3 protein. The sample has hundreds of thousands of distinct CDR3 sequences; 8% to 10% are singletons. The CDR3 length is 13 residues. The germline gives CDR1 DFQATT, CDR2 SNEGSKA (reference sequence). With 5 bases clipped from V and 5 bases from J, the junction kept 7 bases outside the gene matches. The data were obtained in a study of T cell repertoires in cytomegalovirus infection. Across the whole study: Indicated by public TCR beta signatures were CMV infection and matching HLA type.

The study, taken as a whole, reports: HLA-C-restricted CMV clonotypes gave the most frequent clonotype in two of eight donors. Based on cumulative public TCR beta family frequency, carriers of CMV plus the relevant HLA were identified.

Specimen: PBMCs. V usage is TRBV20-1 and J usage is TRBJ2-5, with 8 positions matching TRBD2. The origin of this receptor is a human donor in good health (CMV status not recorded). Some clones in this sample may be carry-over from other donors' samples. CDR3 DNA sequence: TGCAGTGCTCACTTAGCGGGGAGGGAGACCCAGTACTTC. Its protein product is CSAHLAGRETQYF.